This T cell receptor (beta chain) was sequenced for a study of T-cell memory formation after mild COVID-19. Study-level background: Clustering of TCRs was largely donor specific.

A note on this clonotype: As yet, its antigen is unknown.

5'RACE primed from the constant segment yielded TCR alpha and TCR beta cDNA libraries bearing sample barcodes and UMIs. TCRdb re-derived calls from the 5' RACE reads in MiXCR, one entry per CDR3 protein. This table has 300,000 to 350,000 distinct CDR3 sequences, about 13% appearing once. Study findings and constraints: There were some responding clones in pre-infection memory, which suggested that cross-reactive memory had joined. Contracting clones from day 15 to 85 showed balanced CD4/CD8; later expanders favored CD4+.

There are 13 residues in the CDR3. V dropped 2 bases and J dropped 6 bases, with 11 bases sitting between them. Germline CDR1 and CDR2: DFQATT and SNEGSKA (reference sequence). The sequence came from a man between 18 and 29 years old who had mild COVID-19 (a few samples of this study predate the infection). Cell type and time point are not known. The chain carries TRBV20-1 and TRBJ1-5, with D perhaps matching TRBD1 (5 bases). The sequenced sample consisted of PBMCs or a T cell subset sorted from them (not recorded which). The CDR3 bases are TGCAGTGCTAGACAGCCCGGGGGTCAGCCCCAGCATTTT. Its protein is CSARQPGGQPQHF.